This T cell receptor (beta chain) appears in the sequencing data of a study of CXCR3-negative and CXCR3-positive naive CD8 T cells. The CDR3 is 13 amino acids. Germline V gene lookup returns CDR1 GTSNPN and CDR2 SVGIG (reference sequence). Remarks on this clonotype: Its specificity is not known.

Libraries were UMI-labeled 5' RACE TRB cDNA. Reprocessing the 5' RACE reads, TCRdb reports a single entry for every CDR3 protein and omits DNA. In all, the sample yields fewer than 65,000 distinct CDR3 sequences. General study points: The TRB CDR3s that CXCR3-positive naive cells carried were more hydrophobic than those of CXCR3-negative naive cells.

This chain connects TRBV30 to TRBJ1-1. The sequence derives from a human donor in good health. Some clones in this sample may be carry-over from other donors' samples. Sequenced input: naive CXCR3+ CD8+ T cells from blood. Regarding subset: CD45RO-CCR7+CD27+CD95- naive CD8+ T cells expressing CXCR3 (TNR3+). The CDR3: CAWSEEGRTEAFF.